This T cell receptor (gamma chain) was found in a study of Vδ1+ human thymocytes. This clone was seen a handful of times. Its specificity is not known. Study findings and constraints: In the thymus, TRG and TRD repertoires looked highly polyclonal with Gaussian CDR3 lengths.

RNA was extracted from the cells and then reverse transcribed. Multiplex PCR used pooled V-gene forward primers and a constant-region reverse primer to amplify CDR3s. TCRdb applied CATT to the multiplex PCR reads for clone calling. This table has about 36,000 gamma-chain clones, 20% appearing once. V was clipped by 2 bases and J by 4 bases; unmatched bases: 11. This CDR3 spans 15 amino acids. Germline CDR1 reads EGSTGY; CDR2 reads YDSYTSSV. This receptor was taken from a girl less than two years old who had congenital heart surgery. Sequencing was performed on Vdelta1+ gamma-delta thymocytes from the thymus. The subset was: FACS-sorted CD3+ TCRalphabeta- TCRVdelta1+ TCRVdelta2- thymocytes. The J gene is TRGJ1 or TRGJ2, the V gene TRGV4. Here the CDR3 DNA reads TGTGCCACCTGGGATGATAGCTTAAAATATTATAAGAAACTCTTT. The encoded protein is CATWDDSLKYYKKLF.